This record covers a single TCR beta chain. Data came from immunoSEQ multiplex PCR; TCRdb stores just in-frame clones and leaves some out. This sample has some 87,000 clones, with about 84% found just once. This entry is derived from a study of blood T cell repertoires in COVID-19. The CDR3 length is 14 residues. Trimming left V 1 base short and J 2 bases short, with 8 bases between. Germline V gene sequence: CDR1 LGHDT, CDR2 YNNKEL (reference sequence). The V and J genes are TRBV3-1 (or the pseudogene TRBV3-2) and TRBJ1-2, with D perhaps matching TRBD1 (5 bases). Sequenced: peripheral blood. The source is a human donor in a cohort sampled during active COVID-19. The CDR3 loop is CASSQVGGNYGYTF. CDR3 sequence (DNA): TGTGCCAGCAGCCAAGTCGGGGGAAACTATGGCTACACCTTC.